This T cell receptor beta chain was sequenced during a study of T cells in Graves' hyperthyroidism and ophthalmopathy. Study context: Peripheral blood was collected at initial diagnosis, before any treatment.

Findings of the study overall: Blood also showed most of the thyroid clonotypes that were expanded above 0.001.

PBMCs were obtained from over 8.5 ml fresh peripheral blood. TCR beta CDR3 regions were amplified from RNA transcripts. Using the HTBI primer set, a first-round RT-PCR was run on the TCR CDR3. TCRdb fed the multiplex PCR reads into MiXCR, producing one record per CDR3 protein. The sample records 250,000 or so distinct CDR3 sequences, less than 15% being singletons. This clonotype was seen at least ten times. Its antigen is unidentified. CDR3 length equals 16 residues. V lost 6 bases, J lost 4 bases, and 15 bases stayed unmatched. From germline, CDR1 is SQVTM and CDR2 ANQGSEA. Sequences were obtained from blood. The chain carries TRBV29-1 and TRBJ2-5, with TRBD2 identical over 9 bases. This TCR came from a woman aged 35 to 49 with Graves' hyperthyroidism that later progressed to Graves' ophthalmopathy. As DNA, the CDR3 is TGCAGCGTCCGTATGGGGCGGGAGGGCCTTATAGAGACCCAGTACTTC. Translated, it gives CSVRMGREGLIETQYF.